These 9 T cell receptor beta chains came from one sample sequenced in a study of T cell responses to AZD1222 COVID-19 vaccine. Clones were sequenced by immunoSEQ multiplex PCR, and TCRdb holds only the in-frame ones, with some missing. The sample lists about 180,000 clones; about 90% were seen once. This specimen was peripheral blood, taken on day 0 of AZD1222 vaccination. The receptor source for this set is an adult in good health.

The gene calls are TRBV10-3 and TRBJ2-7, with D uncertain. There are 12 residues in the CDR3. CDR1 is ENHRY and CDR2 is SYGVKD in the germline V gene. V lost 8 bases to trimming and J lost 0 bases, with 8 bases between them. The CDR3 DNA reads TGTGCCATCTGGCCCATCTCCTACGAGCAGTACTTC. Its translation is CAIWPISYEQYF.

The chain is built from TRBV12-3 or TRBV12-4 and TRBJ1-1, with D possibly matching TRBD1 (5 bases). This CDR3 is built from 13 residues. The V gene lost 8 bases and the J gene lost 6 bases, with 16 bases spanning the gap. Here the CDR3 reads CASYAGGLAEAFF. The CDR3 DNA reads as TGTGCCAGCTACGCGGGGGGTCTCGCTGAAGCTTTCTTT.

This clone was found once. The chain recombines TRBV12-5 with TRBJ2-7, with D perhaps TRBD1 or TRBD2 (5 bases each). CDR1 is LGHNT and CDR2 is FRNRAP in the germline V gene. The CDR3 consists of 13 residues. V lost 3 bases, J lost 7 bases, and 13 bases lay in between. The CDR3 is CASGFGLGEEQYF. CDR3 DNA sequence: TGTGCTAGTGGTTTCGGTCTGGGGGAAGAGCAGTACTTC.

This chain joins TRBV5-4 and TRBJ2-5; 7 bases line up with TRBD2. Germline CDR1 reads SGHNT; CDR2 reads YYREEE (reference sequence). After removal of 3 bases from V and 1 base from J, the junction contained 9 bases not matched to a gene. The CDR3 length is 16 residues. The CDR3 region is CASSSRDYITQETQYF. In DNA, the CDR3 is TGTGCCAGCAGCTCCCGGGACTATATTACCCAAGAGACCCAGTACTTC. Together with reference TRBV5-4 and TRBJ2-5, the CDR3 gives the full variable domain: ETGVTQSPTHLIKTRGQQVTLRCSSQSGHNTVSWYQQALGQGPQFIFQYYREEENGRGNFPPRFSGLQFPNYSSELNVNALELDDSALYLCASSSRDYITQETQYFGPGTRLLVL.

The chain employs TRBV6-5 and TRBJ2-4; unclear D gene. This CDR3 comprises 12 residues. The ends were cut back, 5 bases at V and 3 bases at J, with 5 bases in the middle. Germline loops: CDR1 MNHEY, CDR2 SVGAGI. The CDR3 DNA reads TGTGCCAGCAGTCCTCTCAAAAACATTCAGTACTTC. Translated, it gives CASSPLKNIQYF.

The rearrangement joins TRBV7-2 to TRBJ2-7; 8 nucleotides align to TRBD1. V was clipped by 4 bases and J by 2 bases; unmatched bases: 7. Germline V gene lookup returns CDR1 SGHTA and CDR2 FQGNSA. The CDR3 contains 15 residues. In DNA, the CDR3 is TGTGCCAGCAGCTCTTTTCCGGGACAGGCCTACGAGCAGTACTTC. Protein sequence: CASSSFPGQAYEQYF. The full variable domain, with the rest looked up from reference TRBV7-2 and TRBJ2-7, is GAGVSQSPSNKVTEKGKDVELRCDPISGHTALYWYRQSLGQGLEFLIYFQGNSAPDKSGLPSDRFSAERTGGSVSTLTIQRTQQEDSAVYLCASSSFPGQAYEQYFGPGTRLTVT.

The chain links TRBV6-5 to TRBJ1-1, with D uncertain. V shed 6 bases and J shed 4 bases, with 15 bases lying between them. Germline V lookup: CDR1 MNHEY, CDR2 SVGAGI. The CDR3 has 14 amino acids. CDR3 sequence (DNA): TGTGCCAGCAGGCTAGGGATGGGAGCCACTGAAGCTTTCTTT. It encodes CASRLGMGATEAFF.

This rearrangement joins TRBV6-6 to TRBJ1-4, with 8 bases aligning to TRBD1. With V trimmed by 5 bases and J by 4 bases, 9 bases remained unmatched. Germline V gene sequence: CDR1 MNHNY, CDR2 SVGAGI (reference sequence). This CDR3 region has 16 residues. The CDR3 DNA reads as TGTGCCAGCAGTCGAGCCGATACAGGGGGTAATGAAAAACTGTTTTTT. Amino acids: CASSRADTGGNEKLFF.

The V gene is TRBV7-3, the J gene TRBJ1-1; D is uncertain. CDR1 is SGHTA and CDR2 is FQGTGA in the germline V gene. Trimming removed 1 base at V and 7 bases at J, with 10 bases between. The CDR3 runs to 13 residues. CDR3 sequence reads: CASSLMDLSEAFF. The DNA of the CDR3 is TGTGCCAGCAGCTTAATGGACTTGAGTGAAGCTTTCTTT.